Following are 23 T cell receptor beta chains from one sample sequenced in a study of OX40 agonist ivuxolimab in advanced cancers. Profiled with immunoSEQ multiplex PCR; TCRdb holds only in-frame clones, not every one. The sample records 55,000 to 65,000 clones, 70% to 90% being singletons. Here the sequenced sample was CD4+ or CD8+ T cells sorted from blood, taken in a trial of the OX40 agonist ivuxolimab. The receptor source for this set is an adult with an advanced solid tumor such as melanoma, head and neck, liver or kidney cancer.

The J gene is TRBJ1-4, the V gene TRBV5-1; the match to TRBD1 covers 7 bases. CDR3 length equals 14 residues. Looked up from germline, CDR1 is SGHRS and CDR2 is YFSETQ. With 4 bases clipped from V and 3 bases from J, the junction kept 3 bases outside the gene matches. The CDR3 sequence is CASSVGQPNEKLFF. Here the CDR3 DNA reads TGCGCCAGCAGCGTGGGACAGCCTAATGAAAAACTGTTTTTT.

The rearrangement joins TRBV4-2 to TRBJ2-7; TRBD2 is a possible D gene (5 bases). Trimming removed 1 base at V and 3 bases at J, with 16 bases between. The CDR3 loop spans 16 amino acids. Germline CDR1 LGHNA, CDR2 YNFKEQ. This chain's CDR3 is CASSQAYGQRNYEQYF. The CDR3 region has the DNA TGTGCCAGCAGCCAAGCCTACGGCCAGCGGAACTACGAGCAGTACTTC.

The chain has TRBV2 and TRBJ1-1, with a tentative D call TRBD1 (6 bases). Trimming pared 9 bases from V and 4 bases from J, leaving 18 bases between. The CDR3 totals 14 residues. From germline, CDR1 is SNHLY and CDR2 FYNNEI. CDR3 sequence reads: CASSVGGTATEAFF. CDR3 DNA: TGTGCCAGTTCGGTAGGGGGGACGGCCACTGAAGCTTTCTTT.

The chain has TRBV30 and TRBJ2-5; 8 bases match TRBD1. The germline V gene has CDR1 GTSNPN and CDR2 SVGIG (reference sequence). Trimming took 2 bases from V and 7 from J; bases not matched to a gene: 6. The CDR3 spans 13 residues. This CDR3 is CAWSSTGGGTQYF. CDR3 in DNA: TGTGCCTGGAGTTCCACAGGGGGAGGGACCCAGTACTTC.

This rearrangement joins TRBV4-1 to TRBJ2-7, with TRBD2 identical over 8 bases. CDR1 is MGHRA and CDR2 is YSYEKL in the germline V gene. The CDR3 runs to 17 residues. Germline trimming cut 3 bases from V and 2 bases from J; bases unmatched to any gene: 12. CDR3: CASSHPLGSGVTYEQYF. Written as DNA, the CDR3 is TGCGCCAGCAGCCACCCCTTGGGTAGCGGGGTCACCTACGAGCAGTACTTC.

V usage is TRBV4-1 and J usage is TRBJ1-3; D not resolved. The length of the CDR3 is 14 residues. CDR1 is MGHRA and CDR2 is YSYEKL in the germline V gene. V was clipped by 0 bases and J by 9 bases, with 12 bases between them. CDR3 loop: CASSQDRKAGTIYF. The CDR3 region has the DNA TGCGCCAGCAGCCAAGATAGGAAGGCTGGCACCATATATTTT.

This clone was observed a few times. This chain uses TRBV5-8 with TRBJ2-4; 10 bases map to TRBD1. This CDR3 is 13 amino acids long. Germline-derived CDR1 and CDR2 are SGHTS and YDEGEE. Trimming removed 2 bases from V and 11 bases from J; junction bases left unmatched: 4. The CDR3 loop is CASSLGQGDFQYF. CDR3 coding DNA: TGTGCCAGCAGCTTAGGACAGGGGGATTTTCAGTACTTC.

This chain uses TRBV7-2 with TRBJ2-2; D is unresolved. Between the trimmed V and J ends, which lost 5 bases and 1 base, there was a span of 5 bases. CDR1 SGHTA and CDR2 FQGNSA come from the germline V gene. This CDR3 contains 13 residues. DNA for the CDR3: TGTGCCAGCAGCCCCCAGAACACCGGGGAGCTGTTTTTT. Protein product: CASSPQNTGELFF.

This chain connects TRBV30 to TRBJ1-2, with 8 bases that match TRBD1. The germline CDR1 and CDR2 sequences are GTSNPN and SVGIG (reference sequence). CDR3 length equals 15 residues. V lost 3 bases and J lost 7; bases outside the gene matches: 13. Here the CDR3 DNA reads TGTGCCTGGAGCGATGAAGCAGGGGGCGCTTTTGGCTACACCTTC. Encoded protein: CAWSDEAGGAFGYTF.

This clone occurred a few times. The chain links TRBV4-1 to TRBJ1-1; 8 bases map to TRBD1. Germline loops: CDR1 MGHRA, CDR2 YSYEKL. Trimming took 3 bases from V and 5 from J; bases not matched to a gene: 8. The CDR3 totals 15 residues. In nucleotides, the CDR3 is TGCGCCAGCAGCCATGGACAGGGTGTTCGGACTGAAGCTTTCTTT. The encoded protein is CASSHGQGVRTEAFF.

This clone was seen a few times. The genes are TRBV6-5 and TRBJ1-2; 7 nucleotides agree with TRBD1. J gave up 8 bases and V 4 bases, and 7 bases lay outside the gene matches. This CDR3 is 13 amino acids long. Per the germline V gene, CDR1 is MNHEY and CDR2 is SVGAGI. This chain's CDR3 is CASSWQDRRGYTF. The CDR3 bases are TGTGCCAGCAGTTGGCAGGACAGGAGGGGCTACACCTTC.

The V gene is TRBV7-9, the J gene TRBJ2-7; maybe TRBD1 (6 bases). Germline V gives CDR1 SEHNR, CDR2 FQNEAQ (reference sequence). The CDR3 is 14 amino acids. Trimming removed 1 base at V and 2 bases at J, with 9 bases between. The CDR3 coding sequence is TGTGCCAGCAGCTTAGGGCAGGGGACCTACGAGCAGTACTTC. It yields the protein CASSLGQGTYEQYF.

CDR3 coding DNA: TGTGCCAGCGGAACCGGGGAGCTGTTTTTT. This gives the protein CASGTGELFF. The genes are TRBV6-5 and TRBJ2-2; unclear D gene. V lost 8 bases, J lost 5 bases, and 3 bases lay in between. CDR1 is MNHEY and CDR2 is SVGAGI in the germline V gene. There are 10 residues in the CDR3.

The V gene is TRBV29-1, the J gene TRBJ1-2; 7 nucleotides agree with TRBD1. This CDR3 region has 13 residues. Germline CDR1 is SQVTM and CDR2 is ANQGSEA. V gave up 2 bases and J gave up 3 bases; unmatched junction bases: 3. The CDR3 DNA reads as TGCAGCGTTGAACCCCAGGGGGACTATGGCTACACCTTC. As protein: CSVEPQGDYGYTF.

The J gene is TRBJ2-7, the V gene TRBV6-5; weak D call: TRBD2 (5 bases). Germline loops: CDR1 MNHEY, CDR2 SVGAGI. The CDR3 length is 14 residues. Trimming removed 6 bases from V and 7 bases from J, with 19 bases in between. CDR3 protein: CASSESRASGEQYF. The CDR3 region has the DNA TGTGCCAGCAGCGAGAGCCGGGCCTCGGGGGAGCAGTACTTC.

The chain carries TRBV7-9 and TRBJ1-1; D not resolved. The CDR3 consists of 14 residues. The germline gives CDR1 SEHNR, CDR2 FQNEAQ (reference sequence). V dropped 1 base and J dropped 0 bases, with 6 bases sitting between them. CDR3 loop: CASSLGVVNTEAFF. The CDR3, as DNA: TGTGCCAGCAGCTTAGGTGTGGTGAACACTGAAGCTTTCTTT. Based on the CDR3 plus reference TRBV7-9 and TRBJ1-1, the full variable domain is DTGVSQNPRHKITKRGQNVTFRCDPISEHNRLYWYRQTLGQGPEFLTYFQNEAQLEKSRLLSDRFSAERPKGSFSTLEIQRTEQGDSAMYLCASSLGVVNTEAFFGQGTRLTVV.

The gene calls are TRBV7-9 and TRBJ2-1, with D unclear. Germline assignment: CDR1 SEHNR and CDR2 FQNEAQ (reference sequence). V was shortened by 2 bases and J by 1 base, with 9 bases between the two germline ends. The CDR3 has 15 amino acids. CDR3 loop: CASSLQAQSYNEQFF. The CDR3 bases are TGTGCCAGCAGCTTACAGGCCCAATCCTACAATGAGCAGTTCTTC.

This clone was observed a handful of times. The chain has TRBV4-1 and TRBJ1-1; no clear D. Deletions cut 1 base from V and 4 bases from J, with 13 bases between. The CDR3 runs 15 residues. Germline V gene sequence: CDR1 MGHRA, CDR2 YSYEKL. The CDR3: CASSQGRLGSTEAFF. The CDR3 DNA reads TGCGCCAGCAGCCAAGGGAGACTGGGGAGCACTGAAGCTTTCTTT.

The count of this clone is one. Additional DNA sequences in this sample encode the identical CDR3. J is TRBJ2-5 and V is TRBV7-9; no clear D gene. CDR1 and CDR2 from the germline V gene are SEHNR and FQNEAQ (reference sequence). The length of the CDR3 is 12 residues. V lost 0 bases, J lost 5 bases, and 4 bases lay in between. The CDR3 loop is CASSLASETQYF. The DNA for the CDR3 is TGTGCCAGCAGCTTAGCGTCGGAGACCCAGTACTTC. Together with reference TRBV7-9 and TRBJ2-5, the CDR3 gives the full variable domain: DTGVSQNPRHKITKRGQNVTFRCDPISEHNRLYWYRQTLGQGPEFLTYFQNEAQLEKSRLLSDRFSAERPKGSFSTLEIQRTEQGDSAMYLCASSLASETQYFGPGTRLLVL.

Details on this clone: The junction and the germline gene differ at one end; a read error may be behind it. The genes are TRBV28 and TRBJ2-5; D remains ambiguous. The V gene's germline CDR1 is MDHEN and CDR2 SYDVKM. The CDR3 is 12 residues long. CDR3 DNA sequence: TGTGCCAGCGGTTTTATCGTGCATGAGCAGTACTTC. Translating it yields CASGFIVHEQYF. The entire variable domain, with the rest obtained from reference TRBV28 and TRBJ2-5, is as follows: DVKVTQSSRYLVKRTGEKVFLECVQDMDHENMFWYRQDPGLGLRLIYFSYDVKMKEKGDIPEGYSVSREKKERFSLILESASTNQTSMYLCASGFIVHEQYFGPGTRLLVL.

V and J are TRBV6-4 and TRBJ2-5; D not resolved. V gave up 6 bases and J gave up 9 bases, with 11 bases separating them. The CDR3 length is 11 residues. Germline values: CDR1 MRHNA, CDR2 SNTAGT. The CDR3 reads CASSGGVAQYF. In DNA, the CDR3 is TGTGCCAGCAGCGGTGGTGTGGCCCAGTACTTC.

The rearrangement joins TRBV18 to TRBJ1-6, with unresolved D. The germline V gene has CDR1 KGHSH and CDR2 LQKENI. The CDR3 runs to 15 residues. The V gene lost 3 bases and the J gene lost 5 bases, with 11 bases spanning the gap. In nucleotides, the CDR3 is TGTGCCAGCTCACCGGCAGCCCAACATAATTCACCCCTCCACTTT. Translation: CASSPAAQHNSPLHF.

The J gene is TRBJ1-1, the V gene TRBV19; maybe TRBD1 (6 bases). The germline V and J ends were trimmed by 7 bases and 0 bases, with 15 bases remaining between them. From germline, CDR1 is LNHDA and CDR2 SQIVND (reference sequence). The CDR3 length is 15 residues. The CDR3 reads CASTRRGALNTEAFF. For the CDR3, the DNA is TGTGCCAGTACCCGTAGGGGGGCGCTGAACACTGAAGCTTTCTTT.